The next 7 T cell receptor beta chains were all read from a single sample in a study of shared clonotypes between healthy human individuals. Measured with immunoSEQ multiplex PCR; TCRdb has only the in-frame clones, and not every one. The sample includes a few million clones, about 90% seen only once; the top ten take roughly 0.34%. What was sequenced was naive CD4+ T cells from PBMCs. Subset here: CD45RA+ positively selected. These receptors all stem from a man aged 18 to 30 in good health. Some clones in this sample may be carry-over from other donors' samples.

This clone was seen once. The rearrangement links TRBV4-1 to TRBJ2-7; a weak D match, TRBD1 (6 bases). Germline V lookup: CDR1 MGHRA, CDR2 YSYEKL. The CDR3 has 15 amino acids. With 1 base removed from V and 1 base from J, the gap between germline ends came to 11 bases. For the CDR3, the DNA is TGCGCCAGCAGCCAAGGAGACAGGAGGTCCTACGAGCAGTACTTC. Translated: CASSQGDRRSYEQYF.

This clone was recorded a few times. This chain links TRBV19 with TRBJ1-4, with D perhaps TRBD1 (5 bases). V dropped 8 bases and J dropped 6 bases, with 19 bases sitting between them. The germline V gene has CDR1 LNHDA and CDR2 SQIVND (reference sequence). The CDR3 runs 15 residues. CDR3 nucleotides: TGTGCCAGTTCTTTCTGGGGCGATGCTCATGAAAAACTGTTTTTT. It codes for CASSFWGDAHEKLFF.

The rearrangement links TRBV9 to TRBJ2-3; 7 nucleotides agree with TRBD1. Looked up from germline, CDR1 is SGDLS and CDR2 is YYNGEE. The CDR3 runs 15 residues. The V and J ends lost 5 bases and 4 bases, in that order; junction bases with no gene match: 10. CDR3 protein: CASSRGGFSPDTQYF. The CDR3 DNA reads TGTGCCAGCAGTCGAGGGGGCTTTAGCCCAGATACGCAGTATTTT.

The J gene is TRBJ1-5, the V gene TRBV7-2; D unclear. With 3 bases removed from V and 7 bases from J, the gap between germline ends came to 10 bases. The CDR3 loop spans 13 amino acids. The germline gives CDR1 SGHTA, CDR2 FQGNSA. The chain's CDR3 is CASSFFRGQPQHF. The DNA of the CDR3 is TGTGCCAGCAGCTTTTTCAGAGGGCAGCCCCAGCATTTT.

The V call is TRBV7-8, the J call TRBJ2-1; D is undetermined. CDR1 and CDR2 from the germline V gene are SGHVS and FQNEAQ. This CDR3 is built from 12 residues. V gave up 1 base and J gave up 11 bases, with 9 bases separating them. The CDR3 is CASSLVFSQQFF. DNA of the CDR3: TGTGCCAGCAGCTTAGTTTTCAGTCAGCAGTTCTTC.

As to this clone: Other DNA sequences in the same sample also yield this CDR3. The J gene is TRBJ1-2, the V gene TRBV5-1; TRBD1 matches 7 bases. V trimming: 4 bases; J trimming: 3 bases; junction bases outside the gene matches: 3. The CDR3 consists of 13 residues. Per the germline V gene, CDR1 is SGHRS and CDR2 is YFSETQ. CDR3: CASSTQGDYGYTF. The CDR3 nucleotides are TGCGCCAGCAGCACGCAGGGGGACTATGGCTACACCTTC.

The chain uses TRBV30 and TRBJ2-7, with TRBD1 identical over 8 bases. CDR1 GTSNPN and CDR2 SVGIG come from the germline V gene (reference sequence). The V and J ends lost 3 bases and 4 bases, in that order; junction bases with no gene match: 8. The CDR3 loop spans 14 amino acids. CDR3 coding DNA: TGTGCCTGGAGCCGACAGGGGTGGTCTTACGAGCAGTACTTC. Residues: CAWSRQGWSYEQYF.